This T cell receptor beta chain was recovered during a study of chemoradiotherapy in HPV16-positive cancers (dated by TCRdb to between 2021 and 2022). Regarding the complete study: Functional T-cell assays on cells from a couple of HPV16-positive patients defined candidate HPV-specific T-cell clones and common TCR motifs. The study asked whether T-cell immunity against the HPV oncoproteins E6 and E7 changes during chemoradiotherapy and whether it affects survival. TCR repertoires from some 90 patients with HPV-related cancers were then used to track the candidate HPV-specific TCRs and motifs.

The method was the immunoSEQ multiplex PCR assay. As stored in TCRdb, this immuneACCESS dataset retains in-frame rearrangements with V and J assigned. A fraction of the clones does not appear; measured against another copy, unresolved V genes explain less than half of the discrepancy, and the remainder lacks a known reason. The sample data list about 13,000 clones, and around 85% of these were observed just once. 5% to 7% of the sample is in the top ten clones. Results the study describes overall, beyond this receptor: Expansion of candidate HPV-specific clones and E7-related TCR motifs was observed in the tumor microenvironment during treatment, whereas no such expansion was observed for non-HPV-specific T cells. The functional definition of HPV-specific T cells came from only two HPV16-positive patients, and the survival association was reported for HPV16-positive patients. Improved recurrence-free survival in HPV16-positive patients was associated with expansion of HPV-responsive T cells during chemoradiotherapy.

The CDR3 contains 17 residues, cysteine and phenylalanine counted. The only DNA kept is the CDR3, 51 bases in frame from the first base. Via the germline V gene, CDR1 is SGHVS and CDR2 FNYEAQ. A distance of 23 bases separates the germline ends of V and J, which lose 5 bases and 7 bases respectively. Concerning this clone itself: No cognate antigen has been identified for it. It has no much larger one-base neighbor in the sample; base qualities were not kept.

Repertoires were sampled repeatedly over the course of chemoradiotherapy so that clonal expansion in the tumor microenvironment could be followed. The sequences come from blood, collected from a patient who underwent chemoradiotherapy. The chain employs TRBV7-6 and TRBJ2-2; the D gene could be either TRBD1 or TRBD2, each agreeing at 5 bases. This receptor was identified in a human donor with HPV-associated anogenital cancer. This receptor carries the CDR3 CASSTPLRDGGDGELFF. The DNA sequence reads TGTGCCAGCAGCACCCCCCTCCGGGACGGTGGGGACGGGGAGCTGTTTTTT.